Listed below are T cell receptor beta chains from one sample, sequenced in a study of T cells in Graves' hyperthyroidism and ophthalmopathy. TCRdb used MiXCR to reprocess the multiplex PCR reads, holding one entry per CDR3 protein. The sample contains about 400,000 distinct CDR3 sequences, about 15% of which appear only once. Sequencing used blood. The receptors derive from a woman in her 30s with Graves' hyperthyroidism. Both conserved end residues are part of each CDR3. A D gene is named only where the DNA matches it firmly. Size values are once, few and many counts, or a class for expanded clones, and some rows have none.

>TRBD1|TRBV7-9|NA|TRBJ2-5
TGTGCCAGCAGCTCCGACCGGGACAGGGGGCCCGGTTATCAGTACTTC
CASSSDRDRGPGYQYF
>NA|TRBV19|NA|TRBJ1-5
TGTGCCAGTAGGGGGACACTTGGGTCCCACCAGCCCCAGCATTTT
CASRGTLGSHQPQHF
>NA|TRBV11-2|few|TRBJ2-3
TGTGCCAGCAGCTCGACCGATACAGATACGCAGTATTTT
CASSSTDTDTQYF
>NA|TRBV20-1|many|TRBJ1-1
TGCAGTGCTAGGAAGGGACAAACCCTCGGGAGCACTGAAGCTTTCTTT
CSARKGQTLGSTEAFF
>TRBD1|TRBV5-1|NA|TRBJ2-2
TGCGCCAGCAGCCCGGGACAGGGTGGCGGGGAGCTGTTTTTT
CASSPGQGGGELFF
>NA|TRBV28|few|TRBJ2-5
TGTGCCAGCAGTTTAGGGGCATTCGGACAAGAGACCCAGTACTTC
CASSLGAFGQETQYF
>NA|TRBV2|few|TRBJ1-6
TGTGCCAGCCTCCGGGGGATTAATTCACCCCTCCACTTT
CASLRGINSPLHF
>NA|TRBV18|NA|TRBJ2-7
TGTGCCAGCTCACCATCCTCCGGGACGGATGAGCAGTACTTC
CASSPSSGTDEQYF
>TRBD1|TRBV10-1|few|TRBJ1-1
TGCGCCAGCAGTAACCCGGGACAGGAGAACACTGAAGCTTTCTTT
CASSNPGQENTEAFF
>TRBD2|TRBV20-1|few|TRBJ2-2
TGCAGTGCTAGAGAAATTGAGCGGGACTCCGGGGAGCTGTTTTTT
CSAREIERDSGELFF
>TRBD1|TRBV19|NA|TRBJ1-5
TGTGCCAGTAGTCCTACTACAGGGGGCAGCCAGCCCCAGCATTTT
CASSPTTGGSQPQHF
>TRBD2|TRBV20-1|many|TRBJ2-3
TGCAGTGCCCGAGACACTAGCGGGAGAGCAGATACGCAGTATTTT
CSARDTSGRADTQYF
>NA|TRBV2|few|TRBJ1-3
TGTGCCAGCAGTGACGGATTGGGAAACACCATATATTTT
CASSDGLGNTIYF
>NA|TRBV20-1|NA|TRBJ1-5
TGCAGTGCTAGGGCCGGACTGCCCCAGCATTTT
CSARAGLPQHF
>NA|TRBV12-3/TRBV12-4|NA|TRBJ2-5
TGTGCCAGCAGTGCCGGGACAAAAGAGACCCAGTACTTC
CASSAGTKETQYF
>TRBD1|TRBV3-1|many|TRBJ2-7
TGTGCCAGCAGCCTCGGGACAGTCTCCTACGAGCAGTACTTC
CASSLGTVSYEQYF